The rows below give T cell receptor beta chains drawn from one sample of a study of cytomegalovirus exposure and HLA in healthy donors. Sequencing was performed with immunoSEQ multiplex PCR; in TCRdb, only in-frame clones are kept and a portion is missing. The sample holds around 140,000 clones, approximately 10% seen once. The sample comprised PBMCs. The receptors shown here come from a woman aged 40 to 50 in good health and CMV-seropositive. Each CDR3 is given with its conserved first and last residue. Fields, in order: clone size, J gene, D gene, CDR3 length, V gene, CDR3 DNA, CDR3 protein. The D gene is left open where the match is weak. Where a row states a size, it is once, few, many or the class of an expanded clone; other rows omit it.

-	TRBJ1-3	TRBD1	12	TRBV29-1	TGCAGCGTACAGGGGCACGGAAACACCATATATTTT	CSVQGHGNTIYF
-	TRBJ2-1	TRBD1	14	TRBV2	TGTGCCAGCCACGGGACAGGGGGCGCGAATGGACAGTTCTTC	CASHGTGGANGQFF
few	TRBJ1-4	-	15	TRBV6-1	TGTGCCAGCAGAGACGGGGGGGGACAAAATGAAAAACTGTTTTTT	CASRDGGGQNEKLFF
-	TRBJ1-6	TRBD1	15	TRBV5-4	TGTGCCAGCAGCCTGGGACAGGGATTTAATTCACCCCTCCACTTT	CASSLGQGFNSPLHF
-	TRBJ2-3	TRBD1	14	TRBV5-6	TGTGCCAGCAGCAGGGGACAGGGGACGGATACGCAGTATTTT	CASSRGQGTDTQYF
few	TRBJ1-1	-	15	TRBV10-3	TGTGCCATCAGTGGTCATGTTGGGACAAACTCTGAAGCTTTCTTT	CAISGHVGTNSEAFF
few	TRBJ1-5	-	13	TRBV19	TGTGCCAGTACCGGAGGGGGCAATCAGCCCCAGCATTTT	CASTGGGNQPQHF
few	TRBJ2-5	TRBD1	17	TRBV4-2	TGTGCCAGCAGCCGTCAAACCGGGACAGGGGGCTACGAGACCCAGTACTTC	CASSRQTGTGGYETQYF
few	TRBJ2-7	-	15	TRBV25-1	TGTGCCAGCAGCCCTCTAGGGGGTGGGGCCTACGAGCAGTACTTC	CASSPLGGGAYEQYF
-	TRBJ2-5	TRBD2	16	TRBV11-2	TGTGCCAGCAGCTTAGTAGGCGGGGGGGCCGCAGAGACCCAGTACTTC	CASSLVGGGAAETQYF
-	TRBJ2-7	-	14	TRBV27	TGTGCCAGCAGTTTTACCAGGGACTCCTACGAGCAGTACTTC	CASSFTRDSYEQYF
-	TRBJ1-6	TRBD1	15	TRBV18	TGTGCCAGCTCACGCCTTGACAGGGTTAATTCACCCCTCCACTTT	CASSRLDRVNSPLHF
-	TRBJ2-7	TRBD2	13	TRBV6-1	TGTGCCAGCGGACTAGCGGGGACCTACGAGCAGTACTTC	CASGLAGTYEQYF
-	TRBJ2-1	TRBD2	14	TRBV15	TGTGCCACCAGCACTAGCGGGGGGGCCTATGAGCAGTTCTTC	CATSTSGGAYEQFF
-	TRBJ2-7	-	16	TRBV2	TGTGCCAGCAGTGACGGGGTTACCCCCTTAATCTACGAGCAGTACTTC	CASSDGVTPLIYEQYF
-	TRBJ1-2	-	14	TRBV10-2	TGCGCCAGCAGTGAGTCTGCGGGGGTGAATGGCTACACCTTC	CASSESAGVNGYTF
-	TRBJ1-2	-	13	TRBV7-2	TGTGCCAGCAGCTTGCGACTGGACTATGGCTACACCTTC	CASSLRLDYGYTF
few	TRBJ1-2	-	12	TRBV9	TGTGCCAGCAGCGTCGCTAACTATGGCTACACCTTC	CASSVANYGYTF
-	TRBJ1-1	-	14	TRBV27	TGTGCCAGCAGTTTATTCCCGGGAAGGACTGAAGCTTTCTTT	CASSLFPGRTEAFF
-	TRBJ2-2	-	13	TRBV11-1	TGTGCCAGCAGTCCTAGCCCCACCGGGGAGCTGTTTTTT	CASSPSPTGELFF
-	TRBJ2-5	-	13	TRBV19	TGTGCCAGTAGTATAGAGGGGAGAGAGACCCAGTACTTC	CASSIEGRETQYF
-	TRBJ1-1	TRBD1	15	TRBV6-5	TGTGCCAGCAGCTACCGACAGGGGATAGAGACTGAAGCTTTCTTT	CASSYRQGIETEAFF
-	TRBJ1-1	-	14	TRBV27	TGTGCCAGCAGTTTATCGGGCCTGAACACTGAAGCTTTCTTT	CASSLSGLNTEAFF
-	TRBJ2-5	-	15	TRBV27	TGTGCCAGCAGTTTATCGAGACAGTCTCAAGAGACCCAGTACTTC	CASSLSRQSQETQYF
-	TRBJ1-2	-	14	TRBV4-3	TGCGCCAGCAGCCAAGTGGTCCAGGGGAATGGCTACACCTTC	CASSQVVQGNGYTF
few	TRBJ2-1	TRBD2	15	TRBV4-1	TGCGCCAGCAAGATTACTAGCGGGGGGTACAATGAGCAGTTCTTC	CASKITSGGYNEQFF
-	TRBJ1-1	-	15	TRBV2	TGTGCCAGCAGTGAAGCGCTTCGTGATGGGACATCAGCTTTCTTT	CASSEALRDGTSAFF
few	TRBJ2-7	TRBD1	14	TRBV5-1	TGCGCCAGCAGCTCCAGACAGGGAATCTACGAGCAGTACTTC	CASSSRQGIYEQYF
few	TRBJ2-5	TRBD2	17	TRBV5-1	TGCGCCAGCAGCCCAGGACTAGCGGGGGGGTCCCGTGAGACCCAGTACTTC	CASSPGLAGGSRETQYF
-	TRBJ2-1	-	12	TRBV29-1	TGCAGCGTTGATCCAGGGATAGATGAGCAGTTCTTC	CSVDPGIDEQFF
few	TRBJ2-2	TRBD2	17	TRBV4-1	TGCGCCAGCAGCCCATTACCGGGGGGGCAAAACACCGGGGAGCTGTTTTTT	CASSPLPGGQNTGELFF
-	TRBJ1-2	TRBD1	14	TRBV5-1	TGCGCCAGCTCGGACAGGCCGGTGGACTATGGCTACACCTTC	CASSDRPVDYGYTF
-	TRBJ2-5	TRBD2	16	TRBV5-5	TGTGCCAGCAGCCTCACGTTGGCGGGGGGCGGAGAGACCCAGTACTTC	CASSLTLAGGGETQYF
few	TRBJ2-7	-	11	TRBV11-3	TGTGCCAGCAGCTTAGTCGACGAGCAGTACTTC	CASSLVDEQYF
few	TRBJ1-6	TRBD1	17	TRBV9	TGTGCCAGCAGCCCCCGTAGCCCCCAGGGGGGAGATTCACCCCTCCACTTT	CASSPRSPQGGDSPLHF
-	TRBJ1-4	-	14	TRBV19	TGTGCCAGTAGGTCTGGGACAAACAATGAAAAACTGTTTTTT	CASRSGTNNEKLFF
few	TRBJ1-2	-	13	TRBV5-6	TGTGCCAGCAGCTTCCACAGGGTGAGCGGCTACACCTTC	CASSFHRVSGYTF
-	TRBJ2-5	-	14	TRBV6-1	TGTGCCAGCAGTCCACAGGGTCTAGGGGAGACCCAGTACTTC	CASSPQGLGETQYF
-	TRBJ1-1	-	18	TRBV18	TGTGCCAGCTCACCGAACTTTATTGGGCGCACGCAGGGAACTGAAGCTTTCTTT	CASSPNFIGRTQGTEAFF
few	TRBJ1-2	-	14	TRBV6-5	TGTGCCAGCAGTACTCGGGGCAGGAGGGATGGCTACACCTTC	CASSTRGRRDGYTF
few	TRBJ2-1	TRBD2	15	TRBV5-1	TGCGCCAGCAGCCCTAGCGGGGGGCCTCACAATGAGCAGTTCTTC	CASSPSGGPHNEQFF
few	TRBJ1-1	TRBD1	15	TRBV6-1	TGTGCCAGCAGTGCGACAGGGGGATTGAACACTGAAGCTTTCTTT	CASSATGGLNTEAFF
few	TRBJ2-3	-	17	TRBV14	TGTGCCAGCAGCCAAGGGCGGGCGAACCTACAAACAGATACGCAGTATTTT	CASSQGRANLQTDTQYF
few	TRBJ1-2	TRBD1	16	TRBV27	TGTGCCAGCATGGGGGCTGCCGGGACAGGGAACTATGGCTACACCTTC	CASMGAAGTGNYGYTF
-	TRBJ1-6	-	12	TRBV27	TGTGCCAGCAGTTCGGTGGTCGGGCCCCTCCACTTT	CASSSVVGPLHF
-	TRBJ1-1	TRBD1	14	TRBV6-1	TGTGCCAGCAGTGATGTGACAGGGTACACTGCAGCTTTCTTT	CASSDVTGYTAAFF
-	TRBJ1-6	-	14	TRBV5-6	TGTGCCAGCAGCTTACAGGCTACTAATTCACCCCTCCACTTT	CASSLQATNSPLHF
-	TRBJ1-4	-	13	TRBV5-1	TGCGCCAGCAGCGGGGGAGGCAATGAAAAACTGTTTTTT	CASSGGGNEKLFF
few	TRBJ2-3	TRBD2	15	TRBV6-6	TGTGCCAGCAGTCCCCCGGGACTAGACGTAGATACGCAGTATTTT	CASSPPGLDVDTQYF
few	TRBJ1-5	-	17	TRBV19	TGTGCCAGTAGACCACCCTTGAACCAGTCTAGCAATCAGCCCCAGCATTTT	CASRPPLNQSSNQPQHF
-	TRBJ1-5	-	17	TRBV7-2	TGTGCCAGCAGCCCGGACAGTCTGAGGCCCAGGCATCAGCCCCAGCATTTT	CASSPDSLRPRHQPQHF
few	TRBJ1-5	-	13	TRBV27	TGTGCCAGCAGTTTATGGGGGGATCAGCCCCAGCATTTT	CASSLWGDQPQHF
-	TRBJ1-5	-	16	TRBV7-7	TGTGCCAGCAGCTCTAACCAGACAGTTAGCAATCAGCCCCAGCATTTT	CASSSNQTVSNQPQHF